Reported below is one TCR beta chain. This clonotype was detected many times. It has no known antigen specificity. The sample holds no much larger clone one base away, and base qualities are not on file. The sample originates from a study of breast tumors, draining lymph nodes, adjacent tissues listed by TCRdb under 2016. For the study in its entirety: Breast cancer patients provided tumor, adjacent nontumor tissue and axillary lymph nodes, and the study compared the TCR beta repertoires across these three sources. In human breast cancer, the study set out to assess how tumor, surrounding tissue and draining lymph node repertoires relate to one another and whether T cells might be exchanged between them.

TCRdb names Illumina HiSeq 2000 as the instrument used. Multiplex PCR amplification was used to generate the TCR beta chain libraries. High-throughput sequencing was used to analyze the amplified TCR beta chain products. TCRdb redid the processing of the public reads, applying fastp at Q25 and MiXCR, and retained in-frame beta chains. Every CDR3 protein is listed once, alongside the most common genes and DNA of its rows. The sample table holds some 250,000 distinct CDR3 sequences, of which under 40% were seen once. The leading ten clones occupy over 3.5% of the sample. Lymph node samples were obtained from the axillary draining lymph nodes of breast cancer patients. Broad study findings and their caveats: Tumor and nontumor tissue repertoires were found to be significantly more similar in luminal-like than in basal-like breast cancer. Tumors showed preferential V and J gene usage, and their T-cell repertoire diversity fell below that of lymph nodes yet above that of nontumor tissue. The data were considered consistent with the idea that most tumor T cells come from the lymph node and then expand in tumor tissue. The study presented the conclusion that tumor T cells originate in lymph nodes as consistent with a hypothesis, not as something directly demonstrated.

The CDR3 sequence holds 16 residues, the cysteine and phenylalanine included. Only the CDR3 DNA stays, 48 bases, in frame from base 1. From the germline V gene, CDR1 is SQVTM and CDR2 is ANQGSEA. Trimming removed 4 bases from V and 1 base from J; the gene matches leave 7 bases unexplained. The sequence is built from TRBV29-1 and TRBJ2-7; TRBD2 matches 13 bases in the middle. The sequenced sample was axillary lymph node tissue. This TCR was recovered from a female donor with breast cancer. Some clones in this sample may be carry-over from other donors' samples. The bases are TGCAGCGTTGGGGGACTAGCGGGAAGGAGTTCCTACGAGCAGTACTTC. It translates to CSVGGLAGRSSYEQYF.